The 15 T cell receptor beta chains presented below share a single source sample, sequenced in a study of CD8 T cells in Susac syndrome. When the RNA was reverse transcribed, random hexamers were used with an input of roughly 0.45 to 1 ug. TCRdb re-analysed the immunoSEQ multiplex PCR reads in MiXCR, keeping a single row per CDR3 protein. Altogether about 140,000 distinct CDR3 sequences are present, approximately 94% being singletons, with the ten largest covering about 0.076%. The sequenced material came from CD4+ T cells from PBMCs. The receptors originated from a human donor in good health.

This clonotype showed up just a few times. CDR3 nucleotides: TGTGCCAGTAGTATGAATACCCCGGCAGGAGGGGAGACCCAGTACTTC. Its protein product is CASSMNTPAGGETQYF. The V gene is TRBV19, the J gene TRBJ2-5; tentatively, D is TRBD2 (6 bases). Deletions cut 3 bases from V and 5 bases from J, with 19 bases between. This CDR3 comprises 16 residues. Germline V lookup: CDR1 LNHDA, CDR2 SQIVND (reference sequence).

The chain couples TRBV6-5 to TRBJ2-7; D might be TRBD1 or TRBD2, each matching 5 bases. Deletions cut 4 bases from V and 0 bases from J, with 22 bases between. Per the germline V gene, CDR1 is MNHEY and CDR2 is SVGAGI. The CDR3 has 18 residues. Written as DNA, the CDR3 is TGTGCCAGCAGTTCTCATCGGACTCCGACGGGGCACTCCTACGAGCAGTACTTC. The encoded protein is CASSSHRTPTGHSYEQYF.

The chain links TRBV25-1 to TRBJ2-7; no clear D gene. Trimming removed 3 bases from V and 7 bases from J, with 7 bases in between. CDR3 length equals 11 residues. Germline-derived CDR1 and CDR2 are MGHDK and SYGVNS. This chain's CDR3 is CASSDFIEQYF. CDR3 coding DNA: TGTGCCAGCAGTGACTTTATAGAGCAGTACTTC.

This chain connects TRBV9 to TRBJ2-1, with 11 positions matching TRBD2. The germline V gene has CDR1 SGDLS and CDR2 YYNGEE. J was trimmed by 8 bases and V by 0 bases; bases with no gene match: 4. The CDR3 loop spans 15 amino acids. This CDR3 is CASSVVAGGIYEQFF. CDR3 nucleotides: TGTGCCAGCAGCGTAGTAGCGGGAGGGATCTATGAGCAGTTCTTC.

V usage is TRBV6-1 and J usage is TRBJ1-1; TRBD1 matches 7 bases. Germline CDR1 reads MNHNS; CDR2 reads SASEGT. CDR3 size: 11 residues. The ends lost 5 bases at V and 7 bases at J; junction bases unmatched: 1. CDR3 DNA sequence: TGTGCCAGCAGTAGACAGGGTGAAGCTTTCTTT. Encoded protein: CASSRQGEAFF.

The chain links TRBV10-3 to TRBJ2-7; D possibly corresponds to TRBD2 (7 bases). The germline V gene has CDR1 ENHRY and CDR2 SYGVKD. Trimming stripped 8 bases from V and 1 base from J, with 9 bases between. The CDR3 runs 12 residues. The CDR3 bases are TGTGCCATCGGGAGGGGGTCCTACGAGCAGTACTTC. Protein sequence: CAIGRGSYEQYF.

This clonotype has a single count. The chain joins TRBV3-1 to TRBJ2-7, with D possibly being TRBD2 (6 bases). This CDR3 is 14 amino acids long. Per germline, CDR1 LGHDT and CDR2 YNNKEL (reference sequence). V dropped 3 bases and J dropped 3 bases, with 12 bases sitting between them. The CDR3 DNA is TGTGCCAGCAGCCAGACTAGTACTATCTACGAGCAGTACTTC. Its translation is CASSQTSTIYEQYF.

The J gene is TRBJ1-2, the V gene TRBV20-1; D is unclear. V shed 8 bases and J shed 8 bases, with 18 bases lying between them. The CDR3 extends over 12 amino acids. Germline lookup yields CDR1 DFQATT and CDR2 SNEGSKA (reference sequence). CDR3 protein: CSCSGARSGYTF. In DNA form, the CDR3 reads TGCAGTTGTTCGGGCGCTCGGAGCGGCTACACCTTC.

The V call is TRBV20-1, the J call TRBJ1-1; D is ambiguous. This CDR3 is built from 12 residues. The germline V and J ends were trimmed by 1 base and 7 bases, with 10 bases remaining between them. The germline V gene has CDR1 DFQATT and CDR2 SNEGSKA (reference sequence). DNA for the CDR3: TGCAGTGCTAGAGGTTTGGCAGTTGAAGCTTTCTTT. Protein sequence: CSARGLAVEAFF.

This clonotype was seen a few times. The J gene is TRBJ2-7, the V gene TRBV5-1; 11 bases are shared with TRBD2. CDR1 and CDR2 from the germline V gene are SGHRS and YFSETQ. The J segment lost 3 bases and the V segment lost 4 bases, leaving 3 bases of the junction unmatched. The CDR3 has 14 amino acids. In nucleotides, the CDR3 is TGCGCCAGCAGCGGGGGGACTAGCGGCTACGAGCAGTACTTC. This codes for CASSGGTSGYEQYF.

The CDR3 here is CSVVRGKDTIYF. The CDR3 nucleotides read TGCAGCGTTGTGAGGGGCAAGGACACCATATATTTT. The J gene is TRBJ1-3, the V gene TRBV29-1; D is possibly TRBD1 (5 bases). V lost 4 bases and J 8 bases, leaving 12 bases between the germline ends. Germline V lookup: CDR1 SQVTM, CDR2 ANQGSEA. The CDR3 runs 12 residues.

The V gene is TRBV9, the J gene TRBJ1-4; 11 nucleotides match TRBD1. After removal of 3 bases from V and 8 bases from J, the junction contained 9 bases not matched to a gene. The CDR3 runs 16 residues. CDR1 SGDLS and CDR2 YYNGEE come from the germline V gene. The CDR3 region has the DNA TGTGCCAGCAGCGCCGGACAGGGGGCTACGCGGGAAAAACTGTTTTTT. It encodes CASSAGQGATREKLFF.

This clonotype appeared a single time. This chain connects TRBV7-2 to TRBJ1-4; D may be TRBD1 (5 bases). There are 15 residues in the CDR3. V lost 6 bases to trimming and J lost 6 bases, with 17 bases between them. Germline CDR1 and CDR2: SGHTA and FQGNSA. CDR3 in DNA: TGTGCCAGCAGGTCCACCGGGACGCAGCATGAAAAACTGTTTTTT. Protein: CASRSTGTQHEKLFF. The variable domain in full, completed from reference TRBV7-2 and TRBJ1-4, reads GAGVSQSPSNKVTEKGKDVELRCDPISGHTALYWYRQSLGQGLEFLIYFQGNSAPDKSGLPSDRFSAERTGGSVSTLTIQRTQQEDSAVYLCASRSTGTQHEKLFFGSGTQLSVL.

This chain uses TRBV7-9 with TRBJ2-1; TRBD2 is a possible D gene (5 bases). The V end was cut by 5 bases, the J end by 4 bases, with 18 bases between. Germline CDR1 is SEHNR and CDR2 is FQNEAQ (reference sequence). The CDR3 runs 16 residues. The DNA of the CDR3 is TGTGCCAGCAGCCTAAATCGGCCTAGCAGATACAATGAGCAGTTCTTC. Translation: CASSLNRPSRYNEQFF.

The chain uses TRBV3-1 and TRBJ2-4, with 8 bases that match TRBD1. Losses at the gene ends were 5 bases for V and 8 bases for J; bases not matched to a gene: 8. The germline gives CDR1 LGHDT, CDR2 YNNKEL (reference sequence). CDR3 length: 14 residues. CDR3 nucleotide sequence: TGTGCCAGCAGCGCACGAACAGGGGGAGACATTCAGTACTTC. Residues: CASSARTGGDIQYF.